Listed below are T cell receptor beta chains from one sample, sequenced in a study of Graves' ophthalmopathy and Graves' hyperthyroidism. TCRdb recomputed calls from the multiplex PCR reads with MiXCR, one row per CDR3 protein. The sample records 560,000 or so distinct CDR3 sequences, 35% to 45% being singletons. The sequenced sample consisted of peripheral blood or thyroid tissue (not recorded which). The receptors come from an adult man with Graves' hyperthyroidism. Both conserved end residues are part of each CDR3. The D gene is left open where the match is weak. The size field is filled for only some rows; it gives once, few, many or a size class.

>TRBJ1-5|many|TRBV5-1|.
CASSSHRVNQPQHF
TGCGCCAGCAGCTCCCACAGGGTCAATCAGCCCCAGCATTTT
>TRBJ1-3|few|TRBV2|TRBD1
CASSPGTGPGNTIYF
TGTGCCAGCAGTCCGGGGACAGGGCCTGGAAACACCATATATTTT
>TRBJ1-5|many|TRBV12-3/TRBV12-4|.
CASSLGGPGQPQHF
TGTGCCAGCAGTTTGGGGGGACCCGGACAGCCCCAGCATTTT
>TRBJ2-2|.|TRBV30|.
CAWDSQSNAGGLFF
TGTGCCTGGGACTCCCAATCGAACGCCGGGGGGCTGTTTTTT
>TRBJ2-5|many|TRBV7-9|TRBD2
CASSPAGGRLETQYF
TGTGCCAGCAGCCCAGCGGGGGGCAGATTGGAGACCCAGTACTTC
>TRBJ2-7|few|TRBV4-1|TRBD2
CASTQELGLAIDEQYF
TGCGCCAGCACCCAAGAGTTGGGACTAGCGATCGACGAGCAGTACTTC
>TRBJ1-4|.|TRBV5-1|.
CASSLYTGEGEKLFF
TGCGCCAGCAGCTTGTACACGGGAGAGGGGGAAAAACTGTTTTTT
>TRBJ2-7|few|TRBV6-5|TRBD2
CASTESSGGRKHF
TGTGCCAGCACCGAGTCTAGCGGGGGGCGTAAACACTTC
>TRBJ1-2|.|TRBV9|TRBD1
CANSAWDRGPANCGYTF
TGTGCCAACAGCGCCTGGGACAGAGGGCCAGCTAACTGTGGCTACACCTTC
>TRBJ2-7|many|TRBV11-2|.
CASSSYPKGPLSLMGQYF
TGTGCCAGCAGCTCGTACCCGAAAGGGCCACTCTCCTTAATGGGGCAGTACTTC
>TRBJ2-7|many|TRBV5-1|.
CASSFQQNPYEQYF
TGCGCCAGCAGCTTCCAACAGAATCCCTACGAGCAGTACTTC
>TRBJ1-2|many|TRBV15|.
CATSRDSPGSYTF
TGTGCCACCAGCAGAGATTCTCCGGGGAGCTACACCTTC
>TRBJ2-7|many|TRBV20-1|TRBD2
CSACPGDSGRAHEQYF
TGCAGTGCTTGTCCAGGGGATAGCGGGAGGGCCCACGAGCAGTACTTC
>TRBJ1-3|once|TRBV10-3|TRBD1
CAIKAGQGVGNTIYF
TGTGCCATCAAAGCGGGACAGGGGGTTGGAAACACCATATATTTT
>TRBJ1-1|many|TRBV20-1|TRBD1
CSARNDRGTEAFF
TGCAGTGCTAGAAATGACAGGGGCACTGAAGCTTTCTTT
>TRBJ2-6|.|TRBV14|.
CASSPRDWGSSGANVLTF
TGTGCCAGCTCACCCCGGGACTGGGGTAGCTCTGGGGCCAACGTCCTGACTTTC
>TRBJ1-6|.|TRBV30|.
CAWRGLTGSPLHF
TGTGCCTGGAGGGGACTGACTGGTTCACCCCTCCACTTT
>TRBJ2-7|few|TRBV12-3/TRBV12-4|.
CASSVAGTLNEQYF
TGTGCCAGCAGTGTCGCCGGGACATTAAACGAGCAGTACTTC
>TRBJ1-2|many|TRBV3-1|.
CASSLSHIANYGYTF
TGTGCCAGCAGCCTAAGCCACATAGCTAACTATGGCTACACCTTC
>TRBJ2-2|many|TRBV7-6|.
CASSLVWGSGELFF
TGTGCCAGCAGCTTAGTGTGGGGTTCAGGGGAGCTGTTTTTT
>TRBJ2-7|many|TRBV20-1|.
CSARIPIMEEQYF
TGCAGTGCTAGAATCCCCATAATGGAGGAGCAGTACTTC
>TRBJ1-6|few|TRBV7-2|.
CASSFPGRRSAPPLHF
TGTGCCAGCAGCTTCCCGGGACGCAGGAGCGCTCCACCCCTCCACTTT
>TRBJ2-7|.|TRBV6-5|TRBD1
CASHTEDRASEQYF
TGTGCCAGCCACACTGAGGACAGGGCAAGCGAGCAGTACTTC
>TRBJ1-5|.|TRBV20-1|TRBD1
CSAREAGGGFNQPQHF
TGCAGTGCTAGGGAGGCAGGGGGGGGATTCAATCAGCCCCAGCATTTT
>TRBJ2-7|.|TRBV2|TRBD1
CVGRTGTGGYEQYF
TGTGTCGGCAGGACCGGGACAGGGGGCTACGAGCAGTACTTC
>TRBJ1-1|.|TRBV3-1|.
CASSPLYARGEAFF
TGTGCCAGCAGCCCCCTTTACGCGAGGGGCGAAGCTTTCTTT
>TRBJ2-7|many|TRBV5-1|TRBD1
CASSLGQSYEQYF
TGTGCCAGCAGCCTGGGACAGTCCTACGAGCAGTACTTC
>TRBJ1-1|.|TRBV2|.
CASSPPRGGGPNTEAFF
TGTGCCAGCAGCCCCCCTAGGGGCGGCGGGCCTAACACTGAAGCTTTCTTT
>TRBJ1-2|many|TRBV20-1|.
CSVPQPGLHYGYTF
TGCAGTGTTCCCCAGCCGGGTCTTCACTATGGCTACACCTTC
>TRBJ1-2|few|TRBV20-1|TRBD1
CSASLTGAYGYTF
TGCAGTGCTAGCCTGACAGGGGCATATGGCTACACCTTC
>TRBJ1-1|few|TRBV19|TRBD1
CASQDRVNTEAFF
TGTGCCAGTCAAGACAGGGTGAACACTGAAGCTTTCTTT
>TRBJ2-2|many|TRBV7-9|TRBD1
CASSFGTGPTGELFF
TGTGCCAGCAGCTTCGGGACAGGGCCAACCGGGGAGCTGTTTTTT